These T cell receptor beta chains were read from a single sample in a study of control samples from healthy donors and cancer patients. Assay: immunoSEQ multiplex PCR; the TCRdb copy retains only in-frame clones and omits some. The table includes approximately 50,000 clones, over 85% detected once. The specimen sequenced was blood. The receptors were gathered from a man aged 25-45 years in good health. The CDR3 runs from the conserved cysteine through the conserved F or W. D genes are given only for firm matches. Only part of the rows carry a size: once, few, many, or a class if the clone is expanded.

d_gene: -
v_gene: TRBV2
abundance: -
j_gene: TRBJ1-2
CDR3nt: TGTGCCAGCAGTGAAGCGCTTCAGGGGCTCTATGGCTACACCTTC
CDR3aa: CASSEALQGLYGYTF

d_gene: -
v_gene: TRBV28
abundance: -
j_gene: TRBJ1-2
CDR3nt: TGTGCCAGCACCCACCCAGGGGAACATGGCTACACCTTC
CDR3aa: CASTHPGEHGYTF

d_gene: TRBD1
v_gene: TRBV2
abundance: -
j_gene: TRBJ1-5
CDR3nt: TGTGCCAGCAGTGACTTTGACAGGGATAGCAATCAGCCCCAGCATTTT
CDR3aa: CASSDFDRDSNQPQHF

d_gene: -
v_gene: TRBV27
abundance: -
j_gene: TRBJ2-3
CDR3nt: TGTGCCAGCAGTTTGGCCGAGGGAGTGGCAGATACGCAGTATTTT
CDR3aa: CASSLAEGVADTQYF

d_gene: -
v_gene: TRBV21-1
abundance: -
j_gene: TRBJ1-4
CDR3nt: TGTGCCAGCAGCCGGCGCCAGGGGGCGACTAATGAAAAACTGTTTTTT
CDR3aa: CASSRRQGATNEKLFF

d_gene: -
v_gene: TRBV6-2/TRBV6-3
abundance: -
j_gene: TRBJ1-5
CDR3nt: TGTGCCAGCAGTTCAGAGGGCAATCAGCCCCAGCATTTT
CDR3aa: CASSSEGNQPQHF

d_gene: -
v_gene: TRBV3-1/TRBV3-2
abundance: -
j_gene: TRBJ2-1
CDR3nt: TGTGCCAGCAGCCAATTTTGGGACGGCCGGAGCTCCTACAATGAGCAGTTCTTC
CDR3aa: CASSQFWDGRSSYNEQFF

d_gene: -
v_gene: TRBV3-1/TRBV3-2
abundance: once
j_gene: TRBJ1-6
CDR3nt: TGTGCCAGCAGCCCACGTCCGAGGAGCTCCTATAATTCACCCCTCCACTTT
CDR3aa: CASSPRPRSSYNSPLHF

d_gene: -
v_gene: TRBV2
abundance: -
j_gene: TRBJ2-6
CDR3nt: TGTGCCAGCAGTGAAGTCGGGGTTGGGGCCAACGTCCTGACTTTC
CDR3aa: CASSEVGVGANVLTF

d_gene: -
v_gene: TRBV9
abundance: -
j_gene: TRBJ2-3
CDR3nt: TGTGCCAGCAGCCCGAATTATGCGGCCACAGATACGCAGTATTTT
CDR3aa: CASSPNYAATDTQYF

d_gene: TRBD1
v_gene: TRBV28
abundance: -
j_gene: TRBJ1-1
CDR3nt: TGTGCCAGTCAGCGCGGGACAGGGGAACCGGAGACTGAAGCTTTCTTT
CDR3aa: CASQRGTGEPETEAFF

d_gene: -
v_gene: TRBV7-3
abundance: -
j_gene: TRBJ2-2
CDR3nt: TGTGCCAGCAGCTACGGGATCTCCACCGGGGAGCTGTTTTTT
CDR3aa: CASSYGISTGELFF

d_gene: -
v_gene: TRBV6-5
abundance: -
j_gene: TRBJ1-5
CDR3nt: TGTGCCAGCAGGAAGACAGAACATAGCAATCAGCCCCAGCATTTT
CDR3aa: CASRKTEHSNQPQHF

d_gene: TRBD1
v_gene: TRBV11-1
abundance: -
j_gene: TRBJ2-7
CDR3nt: TGTGCCAGCAGCCCCTTGGGACAGGCGGGAGAGCAGTACTTC
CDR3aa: CASSPLGQAGEQYF

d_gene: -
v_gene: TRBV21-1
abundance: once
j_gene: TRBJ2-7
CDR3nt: TGTGCCACGGTTCCATCCTCGGGACTTTTCTCCTACGAGCAGTACTTC
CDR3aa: CATVPSSGLFSYEQYF

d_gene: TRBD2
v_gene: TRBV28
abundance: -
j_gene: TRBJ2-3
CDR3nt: TGTGCCAGCAAGATCCTAGCGGGAATAGCAGATACGCAGTATTTT
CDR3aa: CASKILAGIADTQYF

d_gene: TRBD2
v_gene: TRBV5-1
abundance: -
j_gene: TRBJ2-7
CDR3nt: TGCGCCAGCAGCTTGGAAGCGGGGCCCTCTGAGCAGTACTTC
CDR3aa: CASSLEAGPSEQYF

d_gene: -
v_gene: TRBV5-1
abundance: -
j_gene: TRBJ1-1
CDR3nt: TGCGCCAGCAGCTTGAGCCGCGGCGGGGAGCCGGGGAGTGAAGCTTTCTTT
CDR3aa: CASSLSRGGEPGSEAFF

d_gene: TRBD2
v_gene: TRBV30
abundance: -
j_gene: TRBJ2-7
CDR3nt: TGTGCCTGGAGCCTAGGAAGCGGGAGCTACGAGCAGTACTTC
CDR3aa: CAWSLGSGSYEQYF

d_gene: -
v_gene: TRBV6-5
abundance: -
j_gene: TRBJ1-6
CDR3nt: TGTGCCAGCAGTTACTGGGCGGCCTCGGATTCACCCCTCCACTTT
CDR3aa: CASSYWAASDSPLHF

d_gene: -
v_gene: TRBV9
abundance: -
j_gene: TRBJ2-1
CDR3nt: TGTGCCAGCAGCTCTCGCGACTTGTCCTCCTACAATGAGCAGTTCTTC
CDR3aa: CASSSRDLSSYNEQFF

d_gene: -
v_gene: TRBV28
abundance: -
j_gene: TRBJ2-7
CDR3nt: TGTGCCAGCGGACCAGGGAGTCATTACGAGCAGTACTTC
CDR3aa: CASGPGSHYEQYF

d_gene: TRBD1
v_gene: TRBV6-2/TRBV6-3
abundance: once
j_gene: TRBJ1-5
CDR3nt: TGTGCCAGCAGCTGGGTACAGGGGGGAAATCAGCCCCAGCATTTT
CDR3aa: CASSWVQGGNQPQHF

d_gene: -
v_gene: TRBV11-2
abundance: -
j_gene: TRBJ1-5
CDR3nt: TGTGCCAGCAGCTTCCAGAGCAGTCAGCCCCAGCATTTT
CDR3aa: CASSFQSSQPQHF

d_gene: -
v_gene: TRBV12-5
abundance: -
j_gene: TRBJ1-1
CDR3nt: TGTGCTAGTGGAAAAAGCGATTTTGAAGCTTTCTTT
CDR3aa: CASGKSDFEAFF

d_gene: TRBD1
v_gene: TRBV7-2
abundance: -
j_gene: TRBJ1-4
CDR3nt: TGTGCCAGCAGCCTCGGGGGCAGGGGGAGGGCAACTAATGAAAAACTGTTTTTT
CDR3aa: CASSLGGRGRATNEKLFF

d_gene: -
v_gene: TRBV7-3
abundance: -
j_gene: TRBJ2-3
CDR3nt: TGTGCCAGCAGCTTAGGACCCTCCCCACATACGCAGTATTTT
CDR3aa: CASSLGPSPHTQYF

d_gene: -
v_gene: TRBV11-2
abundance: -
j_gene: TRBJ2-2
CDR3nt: TGTGCCAGCAGCTTAGATTTTTCCGCCTCCGGGGAGCTGTTTTTT
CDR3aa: CASSLDFSASGELFF

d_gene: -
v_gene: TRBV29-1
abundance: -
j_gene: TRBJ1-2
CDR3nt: TGCAGCGTTGAAGGGGGCGGCTATGGCTACACCTTC
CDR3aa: CSVEGGGYGYTF

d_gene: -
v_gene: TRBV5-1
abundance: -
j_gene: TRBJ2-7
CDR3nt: TGCGCCAGCAGCGAACCGGGACGAAATGCCTACGAGCAGTACTTC
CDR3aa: CASSEPGRNAYEQYF

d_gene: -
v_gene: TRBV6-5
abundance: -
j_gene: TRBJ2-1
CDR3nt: TGTGCCAGCAGCAGGACTCCCAGCCCAAACAATGAGCAGTTCTTC
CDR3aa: CASSRTPSPNNEQFF

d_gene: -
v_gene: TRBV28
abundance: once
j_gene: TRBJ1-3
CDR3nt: TGTGCCAGCAGTTTAGTGAAGGGTTACTCTGGAAACACCATATATTTT
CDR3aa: CASSLVKGYSGNTIYF

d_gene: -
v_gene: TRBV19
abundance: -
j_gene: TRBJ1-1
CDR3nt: TGTGCCGGTAGTATAATCGGGGGGACTGAAGCTTTCTTT
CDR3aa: CAGSIIGGTEAFF

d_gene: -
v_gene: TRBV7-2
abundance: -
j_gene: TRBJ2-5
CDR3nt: TGTGCCAGCAGCCTTTCGGGGAAGGAGACCCAGTACTTC
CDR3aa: CASSLSGKETQYF

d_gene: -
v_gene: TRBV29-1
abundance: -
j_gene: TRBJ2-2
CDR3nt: TGCAGCGTTGAAGAACGTCCAGGGACCACCGGGGAGCTGTTTTTT
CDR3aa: CSVEERPGTTGELFF

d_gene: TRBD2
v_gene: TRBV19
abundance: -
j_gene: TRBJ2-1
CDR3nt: TGTGCCAGTAGTGCGGGAGGGGACTACAATGAGCAGTTCTTC
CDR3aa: CASSAGGDYNEQFF

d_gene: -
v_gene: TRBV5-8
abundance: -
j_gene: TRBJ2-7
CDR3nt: TGTGCCAGCAGCTACTCCGACGTTGTGTCTTACGAGCAGTACTTC
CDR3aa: CASSYSDVVSYEQYF

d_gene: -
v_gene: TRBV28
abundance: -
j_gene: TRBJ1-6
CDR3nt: TGTGCCAGCAGACTATCCCAGGGGACCTATAATTCACCCCTCCACTTT
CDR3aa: CASRLSQGTYNSPLHF

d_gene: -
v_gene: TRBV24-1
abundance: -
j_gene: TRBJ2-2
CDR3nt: TGTGCCACCAGTGATTTGTCGCAGGCGAACACCGGGGAGCTGTTTTTT
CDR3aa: CATSDLSQANTGELFF

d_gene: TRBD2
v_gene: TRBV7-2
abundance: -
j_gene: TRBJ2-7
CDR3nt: TGTGCCAGCAGCCCGTACCTATCTCTAGCGGGAGCTTGGTACGAGCAGTACTTC
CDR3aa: CASSPYLSLAGAWYEQYF

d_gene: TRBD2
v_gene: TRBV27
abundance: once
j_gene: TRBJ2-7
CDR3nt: TGTGCCAGCAGCAATACCGGGACTAGATACGAGCAGTACTTC
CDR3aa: CASSNTGTRYEQYF

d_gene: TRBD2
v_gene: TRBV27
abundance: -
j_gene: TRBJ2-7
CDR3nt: TGTGCCAGCAGTTTGGGCGGGAGCTCCTACGAGCAGTACTTC
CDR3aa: CASSLGGSSYEQYF

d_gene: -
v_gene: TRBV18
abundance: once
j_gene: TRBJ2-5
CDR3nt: TGTGCCAGCTCACCTCAGAAAGAGACCCAGTACTTC
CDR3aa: CASSPQKETQYF